A single sample is the source of the 13 T cell receptor beta chains below, sequenced in a study of blood T cell repertoires in COVID-19. Produced via immunoSEQ multiplex PCR; TCRdb's table is partial and in-frame only. The profile covers fewer than 30,000 clones, with approximately 92% appearing a single time and roughly 9.1% taken by the ten largest. The sequenced sample was peripheral blood. The receptors shown here come from a man between 60 and 75 years old with acute or convalescent COVID-19.

The gene calls are TRBV6-5 and TRBJ1-2, with D hard to call. V dropped 4 bases and J dropped 4 bases, with 10 bases sitting between them. The CDR3 spans 13 residues. Germline V gene sequence: CDR1 MNHEY, CDR2 SVGAGI. The CDR3 DNA follows: TGTGCCAGCAGTTCAGTCAGGTTCTATGGCTACACCTTC. Translating gives CASSSVRFYGYTF.

The genes are TRBV5-4 and TRBJ2-3; weak D call: TRBD1 (6 bases). The CDR3 totals 13 residues. V dropped 4 bases and J dropped 12 bases, with 18 bases sitting between them. Germline CDR1 reads SGHNT; CDR2 reads YYREEE (reference sequence). The CDR3 loop reads CASSPPSGASQYF. DNA of the CDR3: TGTGCCAGCAGCCCCCCCTCAGGGGCAAGTCAGTATTTT. Full variable domain (remainder filled in from reference TRBV5-4 and TRBJ2-3): ETGVTQSPTHLIKTRGQQVTLRCSSQSGHNTVSWYQQALGQGPQFIFQYYREEENGRGNFPPRFSGLQFPNYSSELNVNALELDDSALYLCASSPPSGASQYFGPGTRLTVL.

This sequence joins TRBV2 and TRBJ2-2; 9 nucleotides line up with TRBD2. Germline lookup yields CDR1 SNHLY and CDR2 FYNNEI. J gave up 4 bases and V 5 bases, and 8 bases lay outside the gene matches. This CDR3 has 16 residues. This CDR3 reads CASSKLAGGSTGELFF. As DNA, the CDR3 is TGTGCCAGCAGTAAACTAGCGGGCGGATCCACCGGGGAGCTGTTTTTT.

The chain couples TRBV7-2 to TRBJ1-1; D may be TRBD1 (5 bases). Germline CDR1 SGHTA, CDR2 FQGNSA. Trimming left V 1 base short and J 1 base short, with 16 bases between. This CDR3 region has 17 residues. Written as DNA, the CDR3 is TGTGCCAGCAGCTTAGTCCGCAGTCAGACAGCGAACACTGAAGCTTTCTTT. Translating it yields CASSLVRSQTANTEAFF. The complete variable domain, with remaining parts taken from reference TRBV7-2 and TRBJ1-1, reads GAGVSQSPSNKVTEKGKDVELRCDPISGHTALYWYRQSLGQGLEFLIYFQGNSAPDKSGLPSDRFSAERTGGSVSTLTIQRTQQEDSAVYLCASSLVRSQTANTEAFFGQGTRLTVV.

J is TRBJ2-6 and V is TRBV20-1; 9 nucleotides match TRBD2. The CDR3 consists of 17 residues. After removal of 6 bases from V and 0 bases from J, the junction contained 9 bases not matched to a gene. CDR1 is DFQATT, CDR2 SNEGSKA, per germline (reference sequence). In DNA, the CDR3 is TGCAGTGCAAGTAGCGGGGGACTCTTCTCTGGGGCCAACGTCCTGACTTTC. This codes for CSASSGGLFSGANVLTF.

The rearrangement uses TRBV7-2 and TRBJ1-2; tentative D call: TRBD1 (6 bases). The V gene lost 3 bases and the J gene lost 0 bases, with 14 bases spanning the gap. The CDR3 totals 16 residues. Germline V lookup: CDR1 SGHTA, CDR2 FQGNSA. CDR3 sequence: CASSLVPQGANYGYTF. The CDR3 DNA reads TGTGCCAGCAGCTTGGTACCACAGGGTGCTAACTATGGCTACACCTTC.

V gene TRBV30 combines with J gene TRBJ2-7, with a possible D match to TRBD1 (6 bases). The germline V gene has CDR1 GTSNPN and CDR2 SVGIG (reference sequence). The CDR3 covers 16 residues. V dropped 1 base and J dropped 1 base, with 17 bases sitting between them. CDR3 sequence: CAWSAGWGHKSYEQYF. DNA of the CDR3: TGTGCCTGGAGTGCAGGGTGGGGACATAAATCCTACGAGCAGTACTTC.

This clone was counted a single time. The CDR3 region has the DNA TGTGCCAGCAGCTTAGATGCGGGAAGGGGAGCTTTCTTT. This translates into CASSLDAGRGAFF. V gene TRBV11-2 combines with J gene TRBJ1-1; D might be TRBD1 (5 bases). Trimming stripped 0 bases from V and 10 bases from J, with 12 bases between. CDR1 SGHAT and CDR2 FQNNGV come from the germline V gene. The length of the CDR3 is 13 residues.

This sequence joins TRBV6-2 or TRBV6-3 and TRBJ1-4; unclear D gene. The CDR3 runs 13 residues. With 2 bases removed from V and 5 bases from J, the gap between germline ends came to 6 bases. From germline, CDR1 is MNHEY and CDR2 SVGEGT. The CDR3 DNA is TGTGCCAGCAGTTACAATGCGAATGAAAAACTGTTTTTT. Its translation is CASSYNANEKLFF.

This sequence joins TRBV18 and TRBJ1-2; 9 bases agree with TRBD1. The CDR3 sequence is 15 residues long. Germline values: CDR1 KGHSH, CDR2 LQKENI. Germline trimming cut 4 bases from V and 3 bases from J; bases unmatched to any gene: 6. The CDR3 reads CASSLGTGSDYGYTF. CDR3 sequence (DNA): TGTGCCAGCTCACTTGGGACAGGGTCCGACTATGGCTACACCTTC.

The J gene is TRBJ2-3, the V gene TRBV28; possibly TRBD1 for D (6 bases). The CDR3 runs to 15 residues. V was cut by 3 bases and J by 4 bases, with 14 bases left in between. Germline V lookup: CDR1 MDHEN, CDR2 SYDVKM. CDR3 DNA: TGTGCCAGCAGTTTCAGTACAGGGATTGCAGATACGCAGTATTTT. Protein: CASSFSTGIADTQYF. Based on the CDR3 plus reference TRBV28 and TRBJ2-3, the full variable domain is DVKVTQSSRYLVKRTGEKVFLECVQDMDHENMFWYRQDPGLGLRLIYFSYDVKMKEKGDIPEGYSVSREKKERFSLILESASTNQTSMYLCASSFSTGIADTQYFGPGTRLTVL.

The V gene is TRBV7-9, the J gene TRBJ2-2, with 9 bases identical to TRBD1. Germline lookup yields CDR1 SEHNR and CDR2 FQNEAQ (reference sequence). The J segment lost 2 bases and the V segment lost 11 bases, leaving 12 bases of the junction unmatched. The CDR3 has 16 amino acids. The chain's CDR3 is CAYNPGQGGNTGELFF. Written as DNA, the CDR3 is TGTGCCTACAACCCGGGACAGGGAGGTAACACCGGGGAGCTGTTTTTT.

The CDR3 reads CASSDLGPMNTEAFF. CDR3 coding DNA: TGCGCCAGCAGTGACCTAGGCCCCATGAACACTGAAGCTTTCTTT. V is TRBV23-1 and J is TRBJ1-1; D unresolved. TRBV23-1 is labeled an ORF, and its function is uncertain. Trimming cost V 5 bases and J 0 bases, with 13 bases left between them. This CDR3 is 15 amino acids long.